The 21 T cell receptor beta chains in this list originate from one sample, sequenced in a study of technical replicates of blood from a few donors. Using immunoSEQ multiplex PCR, the repertoire was profiled, and TCRdb retains in-frame clones only, with some absent. The sample lists 75,000 to 100,000 clones; 96% were seen once. The sequenced sample consisted of T cells isolated from PBMCs. These receptors all stem from a human donor in good health.

The chain combines TRBV28 with TRBJ1-3; weak D call: TRBD1 (6 bases). V was clipped by 7 bases and J by 4 bases, with 8 bases between them. The CDR3 is 12 amino acids. CDR1 is MDHEN, CDR2 SYDVKM, per germline. In DNA, the CDR3 is TGTGCCAGCACTGACAGGGGAAACACCATATATTTT. Translating it yields CASTDRGNTIYF.

V usage is TRBV7-9 and J usage is TRBJ1-1, with D hard to call. Germline-derived CDR1 and CDR2 are SEHNR and FQNEAQ (reference sequence). Trimming removed 3 bases at V and 8 bases at J, with 13 bases between. This CDR3 comprises 13 residues. CDR3 coding DNA: TGTGCCAGCAGCTTTAGCAGCGCTGGGGAAGCTTTCTTT. It codes for CASSFSSAGEAFF.

The rearrangement uses TRBV4-1 and TRBJ2-1; the match to TRBD2 covers 11 bases. J gave up 4 bases and V 4 bases, and 6 bases lay outside the gene matches. Germline V lookup: CDR1 MGHRA, CDR2 YSYEKL. The CDR3 length is 16 residues. CDR3 sequence: CASSLMGLAEYNEQFF. The CDR3, as DNA: TGCGCCAGCAGCCTAATGGGACTAGCGGAATACAATGAGCAGTTCTTC.

The chain links TRBV30 to TRBJ1-1; D uncertain. V was cut by 4 bases and J by 0 bases, with 6 bases left in between. This CDR3 is built from 12 residues. The germline CDR1 and CDR2 sequences are GTSNPN and SVGIG (reference sequence). The CDR3 region is CAWTLMNTEAFF. CDR3 sequence (DNA): TGTGCCTGGACACTTATGAACACTGAAGCTTTCTTT.

The genes are TRBV10-1 and TRBJ2-3; D remains ambiguous. CDR3 size: 15 residues. V was clipped by 6 bases and J by 0 bases, with 13 bases between them. From germline, CDR1 is WNHNN and CDR2 SYGVQD (reference sequence). The CDR3 loop reads CASRRSAYSTDTQYF. CDR3 DNA: TGCGCCAGCAGGAGGTCAGCATATAGCACAGATACGCAGTATTTT.

The chain is built from TRBV10-3 and TRBJ1-5, with D possibly TRBD1 on 6 matching bases. The germline V and J ends were trimmed by 0 bases and 3 bases, with 12 bases remaining between them. Germline V lookup: CDR1 ENHRY, CDR2 SYGVKD. The CDR3 has 16 amino acids. The CDR3 is CAISESWTAFNQPQHF. CDR3 nucleotides: TGTGCCATCAGTGAGTCCTGGACAGCCTTCAATCAGCCCCAGCATTTT.

The rearrangement joins TRBV27 to TRBJ1-1; no clear D. The CDR3 is made up of 13 amino acids. In germline, CDR1 is MNHEY, CDR2 SMNVEV (reference sequence). Trimming removed 5 bases from V and 4 bases from J, with 11 bases in between. CDR3 sequence (DNA): TGTGCCAGCAGTCGACCCTCAGGCACTGAAGCTTTCTTT. Its protein product is CASSRPSGTEAFF.

The chain has TRBV5-6 and TRBJ2-6, with D unresolved. Germline lookup yields CDR1 SGHDT and CDR2 YYEEEE. V shed 7 bases and J shed 3 bases, with 8 bases lying between them. The CDR3 extends over 13 amino acids. The CDR3 bases are TGTGCCAGCCGCGCAGGTGGGGCCAACGTCCTGACTTTC. This translates into CASRAGGANVLTF.

Written as DNA, the CDR3 is TGCAGCGTCGTTCTAGCGGCAAGCTCCTACGAGCAGTACTTC. It is translated as CSVVLAASSYEQYF. The V gene is TRBV29-1, the J gene TRBJ2-7; 7 nucleotides agree with TRBD2. Per the germline V gene, CDR1 is SQVTM and CDR2 is ANQGSEA. J lost 0 bases, V lost 6 bases, and 8 bases had no gene match. This CDR3 spans 14 amino acids.

V is TRBV6-1 and J is TRBJ1-5; the D is unclear. This CDR3 has 14 amino acids. Germline V gene lookup returns CDR1 MNHNS and CDR2 SASEGT. V lost 6 bases and J lost 5, with 14 bases in between. In nucleotides, the CDR3 is TGTGCCAGCAGCCCCTCAGGAGGTTATCAGCCCCAGCATTTT. Amino acids: CASSPSGGYQPQHF.

The V gene is TRBV19, the J gene TRBJ2-5; maybe TRBD1 (5 bases). The V gene lost 1 base and the J gene lost 5 bases, with 11 bases spanning the gap. Germline V gives CDR1 LNHDA, CDR2 SQIVND (reference sequence). This CDR3 spans 14 amino acids. The CDR3 reads CASSIGGLGETQYF. The CDR3 region has the DNA TGTGCCAGTAGTATAGGGGGCCTCGGGGAGACCCAGTACTTC. Supplemented by reference TRBV19 and TRBJ2-5, the full variable domain reads DGGITQSPKYLFRKEGQNVTLSCEQNLNHDAMYWYRQDPGQGLRLIYYSQIVNDFQKGDIAEGYSVSREKKESFPLTVTSAQKNPTAFYLCASSIGGLGETQYFGPGTRLLVL.

CDR3 residues: CASSLRPGQTYEQYF. CDR3 bases: TGTGCCAGCAGCTTAAGGCCAGGCCAAACCTACGAGCAGTACTTC. The chain combines TRBV7-3 with TRBJ2-7; D is uncertain. Per germline, CDR1 SGHTA and CDR2 FQGTGA. This CDR3 spans 15 amino acids. Deletions cut 1 base from V and 2 bases from J, with 12 bases between.

The genes are TRBV18 and TRBJ1-1; unclear D gene. With 2 bases removed from V and 2 bases from J, the gap between germline ends came to 6 bases. In germline, CDR1 is KGHSH, CDR2 LQKENI. The CDR3 loop spans 13 amino acids. CDR3 DNA: TGTGCCAGCTCACCAGGGCCCAACACTGAAGCTTTCTTT. Amino acids: CASSPGPNTEAFF. The full variable domain, in which reference TRBV18 and TRBJ1-1 provide the parts outside the CDR3, is NAGVMQNPRHLVRRRGQEARLRCSPMKGHSHVYWYRQLPEEGLKFMVYLQKENIIDESGMPKERFSAEFPKEGPSILRIQQVVRGDSAAYFCASSPGPNTEAFFGQGTRLTVV.

This chain connects TRBV9 to TRBJ1-1, with 9 bases identical to TRBD1. The CDR3 is 14 amino acids. Trimming removed 3 bases from V and 4 bases from J; junction bases left unmatched: 4. Germline lookup yields CDR1 SGDLS and CDR2 YYNGEE. CDR3 nucleotides: TGTGCCAGCAGCGCCGGACAGGGGCGCACTGAAGCTTTCTTT. The encoded protein is CASSAGQGRTEAFF.

V usage is TRBV18 and J usage is TRBJ2-7; D may be TRBD2 (5 bases). CDR1 KGHSH and CDR2 LQKENI come from the germline V gene. This CDR3 comprises 14 residues. V lost 2 bases, J lost 2 bases, and 10 bases lay in between. CDR3: CASSPGSDAYEQYF. The CDR3 DNA reads as TGTGCCAGCTCACCAGGTAGCGACGCCTACGAGCAGTACTTC.

The CDR3 is CSVVLARDNENEQYF. Written as DNA, the CDR3 is TGCAGCGTTGTGTTAGCGCGGGATAACGAAAACGAGCAGTACTTC. The chain carries TRBV29-1 and TRBJ2-7; the D gene is possibly TRBD2 (6 bases). Germline V gene sequence: CDR1 SQVTM, CDR2 ANQGSEA. The CDR3 loop spans 15 amino acids. V lost 4 bases and J lost 5, with 21 bases in between.

This clone was picked up one time. This chain links TRBV11-3 with TRBJ1-2; TRBD1 matches at 8 bases. The V gene end was trimmed by 4 bases and the J gene end by 4 bases; junction bases not matched to a gene: 11. In germline, CDR1 is SGHNT, CDR2 YENEEA. The CDR3 consists of 16 residues. CDR3 residues: CASSYRTGTGPYGYTF. CDR3 bases: TGTGCCAGCAGCTATCGAACCGGGACAGGCCCCTATGGCTACACCTTC.

This chain links TRBV28 with TRBJ1-2; D unresolved. Germline assignment: CDR1 MDHEN and CDR2 SYDVKM. CDR3 size: 15 residues. V dropped 2 bases and J dropped 5 bases, with 15 bases sitting between them. CDR3 nucleotides: TGTGCCAGCAGTTTAAGTGAGGCAAGGAGGTATGGCTACACCTTC. Amino acid sequence: CASSLSEARRYGYTF.

The rearrangement joins TRBV9 to TRBJ2-1; TRBD2 agrees at 7 bases. Germline V gene data show CDR1 as SGDLS and CDR2 as YYNGEE. The ends lost 0 bases at V and 8 bases at J; junction bases unmatched: 8. CDR3 length: 15 amino acids. The CDR3 DNA is TGTGCCAGCAGCGTAGTCGGAGGGAGCGGGGATGAGCAGTTCTTC. This codes for CASSVVGGSGDEQFF.

V is TRBV19 and J is TRBJ2-7, with 8 nucleotides matching TRBD2. V shed 5 bases, J shed 1 base, and the junction held 4 bases outside the gene matches. The CDR3 has 14 amino acids. Per germline, CDR1 LNHDA and CDR2 SQIVND (reference sequence). CDR3 DNA sequence: TGTGCCAGTAGTGCCACTAGCGGTTCCTACGAGCAGTACTTC. Translating it yields CASSATSGSYEQYF.

The chain links TRBV10-2 to TRBJ2-7; the D gene is possibly TRBD1 (6 bases). The CDR3 sequence is 14 residues long. Germline loops: CDR1 WSHSY, CDR2 SAAADI. Trimming removed 7 bases at V and 2 bases at J, with 15 bases between. CDR3 residues: CASTQGSGTYEQYF. The CDR3 DNA reads TGCGCCAGCACTCAGGGGTCGGGGACCTACGAGCAGTACTTC.